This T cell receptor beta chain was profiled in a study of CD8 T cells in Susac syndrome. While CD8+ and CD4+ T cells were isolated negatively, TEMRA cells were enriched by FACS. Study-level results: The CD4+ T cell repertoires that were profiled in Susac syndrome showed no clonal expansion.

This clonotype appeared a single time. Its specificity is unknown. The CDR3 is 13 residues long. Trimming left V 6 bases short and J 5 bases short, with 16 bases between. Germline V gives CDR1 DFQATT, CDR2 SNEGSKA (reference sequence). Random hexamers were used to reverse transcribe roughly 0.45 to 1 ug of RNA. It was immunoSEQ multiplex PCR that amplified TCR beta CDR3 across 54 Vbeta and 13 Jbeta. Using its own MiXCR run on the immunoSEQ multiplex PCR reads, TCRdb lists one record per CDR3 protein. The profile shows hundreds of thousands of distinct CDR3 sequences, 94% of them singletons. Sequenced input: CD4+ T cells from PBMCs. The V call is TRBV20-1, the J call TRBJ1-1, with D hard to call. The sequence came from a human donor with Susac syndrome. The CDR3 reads CSADDLIETEAFF. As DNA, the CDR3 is TGCAGTGCCGATGACCTTATCGAAACTGAAGCTTTCTTT.